One T cell receptor (beta chain) is described in this entry. Libraries were made from RNA as TCR cDNA, using a modified protocol. A single record per CDR3 protein comes from TCRdb applying MiXCR to the 5' RACE reads. The sample has fewer than 450,000 distinct CDR3 sequences, roughly 28% seen once. This sample is drawn from a study of identical twins' blood T cells. The CDR3 contains 12 residues. The ends were cut back, 3 bases at V and 8 bases at J, with 10 bases in the middle. CDR1 MDHEN and CDR2 SYDVKM come from the germline V gene. The sequence came from a woman between 18 and 50 years old in good health. The chain has TRBV28 and TRBJ1-2, with unresolved D. Input material: PBMCs. For the CDR3, the DNA is TGTGCCAGCAGTTTCGGGTTAGGAGGCTACACCTTC. It specifies CASSFGLGGYTF.